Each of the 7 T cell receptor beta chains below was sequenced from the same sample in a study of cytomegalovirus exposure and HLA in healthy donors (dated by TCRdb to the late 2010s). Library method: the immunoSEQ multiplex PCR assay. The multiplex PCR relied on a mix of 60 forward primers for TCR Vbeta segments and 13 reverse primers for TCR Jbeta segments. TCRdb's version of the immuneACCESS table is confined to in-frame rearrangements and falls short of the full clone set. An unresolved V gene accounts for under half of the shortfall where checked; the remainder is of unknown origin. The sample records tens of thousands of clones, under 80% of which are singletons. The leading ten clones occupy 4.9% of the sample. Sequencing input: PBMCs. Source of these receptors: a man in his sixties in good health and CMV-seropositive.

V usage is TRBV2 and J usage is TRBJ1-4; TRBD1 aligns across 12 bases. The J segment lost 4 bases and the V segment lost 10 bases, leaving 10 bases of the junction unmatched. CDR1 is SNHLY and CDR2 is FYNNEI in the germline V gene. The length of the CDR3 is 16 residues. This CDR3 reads CATPSGTGGRNEKLFF. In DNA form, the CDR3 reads TGTGCCACCCCATCCGGGACAGGGGGCCGTAATGAAAAACTGTTTTTT.

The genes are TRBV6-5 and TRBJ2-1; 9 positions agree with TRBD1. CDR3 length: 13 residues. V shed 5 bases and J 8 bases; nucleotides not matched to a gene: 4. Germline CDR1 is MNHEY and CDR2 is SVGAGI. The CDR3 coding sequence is TGTGCCAGCAGTCGACAGGGGGGTTATGAGCAGTTCTTC. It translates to CASSRQGGYEQFF.

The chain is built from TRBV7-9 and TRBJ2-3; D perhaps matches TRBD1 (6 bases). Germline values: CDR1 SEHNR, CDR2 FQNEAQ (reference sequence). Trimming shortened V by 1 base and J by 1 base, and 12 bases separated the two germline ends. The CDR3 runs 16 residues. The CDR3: CASSLGGYRGTDTQYF. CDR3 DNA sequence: TGTGCCAGCAGCTTAGGGGGGTACAGGGGCACAGATACGCAGTATTTT.

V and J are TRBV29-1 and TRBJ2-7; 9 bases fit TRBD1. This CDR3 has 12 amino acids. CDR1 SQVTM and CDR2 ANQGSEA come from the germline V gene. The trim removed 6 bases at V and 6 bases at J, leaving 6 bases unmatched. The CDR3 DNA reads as TGCAGCGTATCACAGGGGGCGGGCGAGCAGTACTTC. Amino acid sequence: CSVSQGAGEQYF.

The chain's CDR3 is CASSYSPAVRETQYF. The CDR3 DNA is TGTGCCAGCAGTTACTCTCCCGCCGTCCGGGAGACCCAGTACTTC. V and J are TRBV6-6 and TRBJ2-5; D is unresolved. Germline V gene sequence: CDR1 MNHNY, CDR2 SVGAGI (reference sequence). The CDR3 totals 15 residues. V was trimmed by 0 bases and J by 5 bases, leaving 13 bases between them.

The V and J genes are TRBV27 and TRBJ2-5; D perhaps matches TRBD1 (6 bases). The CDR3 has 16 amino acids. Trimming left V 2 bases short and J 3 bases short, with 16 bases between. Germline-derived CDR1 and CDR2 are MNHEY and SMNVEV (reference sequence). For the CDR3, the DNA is TGTGCCAGCAGTTTAGTGTGGGGGCCAAGGAAAGAGACCCAGTACTTC. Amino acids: CASSLVWGPRKETQYF.

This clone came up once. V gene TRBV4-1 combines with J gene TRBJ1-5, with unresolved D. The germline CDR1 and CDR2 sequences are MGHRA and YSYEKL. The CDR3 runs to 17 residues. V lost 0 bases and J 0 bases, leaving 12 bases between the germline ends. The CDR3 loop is CASSQDPTEYSNQPQHF. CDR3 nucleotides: TGCGCCAGCAGCCAAGACCCCACAGAGTATAGCAATCAGCCCCAGCATTTT.